The 2 T cell receptor beta chains below were found in one sample sequenced in a study of response to subunit inactivated influenza vaccine. A single record per CDR3 protein comes from TCRdb applying MiXCR to the RT-PCR reads. Of 500,000 to 550,000 distinct CDR3 sequences in the sample, about 7.6% were seen once. The specimen comprised PBMCs from blood, sampled about 23 months after vaccination. These receptors were obtained from a man between 50 and 69 years old who received an inactivated influenza vaccine.

This clonotype has at least ten counts. The chain has TRBV7-9 and TRBJ2-2; possibly TRBD1 for D (6 bases). The germline V gene has CDR1 SEHNR and CDR2 FQNEAQ (reference sequence). This CDR3 has 15 residues. V was cut by 0 bases and J by 6 bases, with 11 bases left in between. CDR3 sequence reads: CASSLADQGSGELFF. The CDR3 DNA reads as TGTGCCAGCAGCTTAGCGGATCAGGGGTCCGGGGAGCTGTTTTTT.

The genes are TRBV12-3 or TRBV12-4 and TRBJ2-1; 12 positions agree with TRBD2. Germline trimming cut 1 base from V and 8 bases from J; bases unmatched to any gene: 9. There are 17 residues in the CDR3. The CDR3 nucleotides are TGTGCCAGCAGTTTAGTCGTACTAGCGGGGGGTAGTGATGAGCAGTTCTTC. Translation gives CASSLVVLAGGSDEQFF.